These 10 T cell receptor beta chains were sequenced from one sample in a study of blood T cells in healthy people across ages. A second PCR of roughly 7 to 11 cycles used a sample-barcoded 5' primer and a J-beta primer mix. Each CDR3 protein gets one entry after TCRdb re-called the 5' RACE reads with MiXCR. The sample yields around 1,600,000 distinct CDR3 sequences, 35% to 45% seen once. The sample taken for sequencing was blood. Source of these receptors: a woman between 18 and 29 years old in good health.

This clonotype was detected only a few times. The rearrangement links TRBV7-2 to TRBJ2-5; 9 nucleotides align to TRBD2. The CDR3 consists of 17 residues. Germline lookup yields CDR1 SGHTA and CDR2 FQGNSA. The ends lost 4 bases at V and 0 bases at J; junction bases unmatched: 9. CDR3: CASSSSRTSAYQETQYF. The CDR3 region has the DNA TGTGCCAGCAGCTCCTCCAGGACTAGCGCGTACCAAGAGACCCAGTACTTC.

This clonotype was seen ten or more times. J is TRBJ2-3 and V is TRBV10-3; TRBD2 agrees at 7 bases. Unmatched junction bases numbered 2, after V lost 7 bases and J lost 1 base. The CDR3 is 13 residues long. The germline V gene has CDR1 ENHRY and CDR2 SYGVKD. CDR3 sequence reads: CAITLAGTDTQYF. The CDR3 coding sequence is TGTGCCATCACCCTAGCGGGCACAGATACGCAGTATTTT.

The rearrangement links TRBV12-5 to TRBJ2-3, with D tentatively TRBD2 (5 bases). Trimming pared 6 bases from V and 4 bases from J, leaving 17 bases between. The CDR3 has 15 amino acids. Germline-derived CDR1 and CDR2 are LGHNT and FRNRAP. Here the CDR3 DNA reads TGTGCTAGTGGACCCGGACTGACGAATTCAGATACGCAGTATTTT. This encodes CASGPGLTNSDTQYF. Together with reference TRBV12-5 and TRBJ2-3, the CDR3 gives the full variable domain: DARVTQTPRHKVTEMGQEVTMRCQPILGHNTVFWYRQTMMQGLELLAYFRNRAPLDDSGMPKDRFSAEMPDATLATLKIQPSEPRDSAVYFCASGPGLTNSDTQYFGPGTRLTVL.

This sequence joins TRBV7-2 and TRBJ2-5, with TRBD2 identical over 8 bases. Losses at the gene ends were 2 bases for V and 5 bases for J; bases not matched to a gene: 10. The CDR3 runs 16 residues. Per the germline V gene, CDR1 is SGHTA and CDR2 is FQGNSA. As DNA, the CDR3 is TGTGCCAGCAGCTTAAACATGGCGGGAGGTGTTGAGACCCAGTACTTC. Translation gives CASSLNMAGGVETQYF.

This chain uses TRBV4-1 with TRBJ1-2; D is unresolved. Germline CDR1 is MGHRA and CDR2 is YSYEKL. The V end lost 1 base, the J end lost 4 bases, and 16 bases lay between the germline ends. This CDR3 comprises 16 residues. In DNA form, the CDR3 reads TGCGCCAGCAGCCAAGTTCCTACCGGGAGTAGCTATGGCTACACCTTC. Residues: CASSQVPTGSSYGYTF.

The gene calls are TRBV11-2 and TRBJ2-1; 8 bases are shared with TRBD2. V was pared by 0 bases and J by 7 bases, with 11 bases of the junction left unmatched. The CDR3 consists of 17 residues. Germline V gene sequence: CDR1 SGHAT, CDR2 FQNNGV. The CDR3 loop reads CASSLDITGGPGNEQFF. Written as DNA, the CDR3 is TGTGCCAGCAGCTTAGACATTACGGGAGGGCCGGGGAATGAGCAGTTCTTC.

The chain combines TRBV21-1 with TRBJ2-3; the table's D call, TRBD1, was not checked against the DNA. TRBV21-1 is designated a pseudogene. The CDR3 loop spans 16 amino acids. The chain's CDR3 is CASPGGGTFSTDTQYF. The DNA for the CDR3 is TGTGCCTCCCCCGGGGGGGGTACTTTTAGCACAGATACGCAGTATTTT.

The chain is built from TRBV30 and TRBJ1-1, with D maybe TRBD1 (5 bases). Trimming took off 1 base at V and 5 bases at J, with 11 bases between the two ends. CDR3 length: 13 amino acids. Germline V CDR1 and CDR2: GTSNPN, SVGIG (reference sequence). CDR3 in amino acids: CAWSGQGRTEAFF. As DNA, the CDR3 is TGTGCCTGGAGTGGCCAGGGAAGGACTGAAGCTTTCTTT.

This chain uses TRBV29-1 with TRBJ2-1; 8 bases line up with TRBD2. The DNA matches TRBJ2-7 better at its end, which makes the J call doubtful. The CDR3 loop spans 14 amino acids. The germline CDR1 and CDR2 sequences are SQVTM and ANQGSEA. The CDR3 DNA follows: TGCAGCGTCTTACTAGCGGAGAAGTACAATGAGCAGTACTTC. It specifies CSVLLAEKYNEQYF.

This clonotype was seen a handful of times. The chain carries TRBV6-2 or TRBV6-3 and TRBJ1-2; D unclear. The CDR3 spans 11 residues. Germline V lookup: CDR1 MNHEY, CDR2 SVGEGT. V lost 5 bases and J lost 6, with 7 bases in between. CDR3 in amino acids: CASSDWDGYTF. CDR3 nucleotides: TGTGCCAGCAGTGACTGGGATGGCTACACCTTC.